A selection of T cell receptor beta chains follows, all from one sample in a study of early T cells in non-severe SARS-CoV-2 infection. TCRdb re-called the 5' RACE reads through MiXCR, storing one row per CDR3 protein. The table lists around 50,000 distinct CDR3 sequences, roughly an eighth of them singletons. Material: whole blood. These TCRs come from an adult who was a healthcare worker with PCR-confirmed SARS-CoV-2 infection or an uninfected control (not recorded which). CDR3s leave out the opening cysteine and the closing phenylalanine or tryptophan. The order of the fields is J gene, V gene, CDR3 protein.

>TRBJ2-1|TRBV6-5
ASRPTGGTYNEQF
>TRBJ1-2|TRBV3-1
ASSLRGTDDGYT
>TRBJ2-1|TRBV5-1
ATARGGGDNEQF
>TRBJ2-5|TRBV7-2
ASSLPQREGDETQY
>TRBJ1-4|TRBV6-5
ASTPIGTDLEKLF
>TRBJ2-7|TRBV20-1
SATRTARMGYEQY
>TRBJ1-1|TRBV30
AWSEGGNTEAF
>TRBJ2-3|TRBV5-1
ASSFLEDTQY
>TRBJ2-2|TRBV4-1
ASSQTTGQTGELF
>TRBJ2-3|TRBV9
ASSQRLAAADTQY
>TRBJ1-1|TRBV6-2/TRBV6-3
ASSYGWDSPHTEAF
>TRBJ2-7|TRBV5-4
ASSFGTSGRGLDEQY
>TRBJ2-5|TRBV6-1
ASTGLLQETQY
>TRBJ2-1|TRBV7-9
ASSPRVGSVDNEQF
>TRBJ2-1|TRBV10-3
AISGDNEQF
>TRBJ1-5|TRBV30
AWSVLGQSLSNQPQH
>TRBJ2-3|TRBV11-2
ASSPRLAGDSTDTQY
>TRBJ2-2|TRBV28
ASRGTGILGELF
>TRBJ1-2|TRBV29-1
SAEGQMYGYT
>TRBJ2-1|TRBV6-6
ASLAGAVSYNEQF
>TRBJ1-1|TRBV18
ASSPSGQVRLTTEAF
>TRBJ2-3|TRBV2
ASRGLPESDTQY
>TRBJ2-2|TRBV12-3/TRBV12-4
ASSFETKNTGELF
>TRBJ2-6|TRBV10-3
AIGNGGSSGANVLT
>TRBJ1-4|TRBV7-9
ASSLGPAAVNEKLF
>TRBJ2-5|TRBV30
AWRGARQETQY
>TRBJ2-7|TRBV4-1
ASSQDRRIEQY
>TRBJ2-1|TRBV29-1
SVPGLAGGYNEQF
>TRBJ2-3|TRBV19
ASSIFTSGKLDTQY
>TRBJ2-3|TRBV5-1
ASSPAGHGTDTQY
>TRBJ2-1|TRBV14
ASKVAGGNEQF
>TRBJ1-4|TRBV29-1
SVVDGSEKLF
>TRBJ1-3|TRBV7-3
ASSPGPPGNTIY
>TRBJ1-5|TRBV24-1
ATSGLTGGSGQPQH
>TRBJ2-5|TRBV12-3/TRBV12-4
ASSQSGGAAETQY
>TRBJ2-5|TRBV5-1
ASSSGRLAGPQETQY
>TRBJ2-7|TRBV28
ASSIPGTGAHEQY
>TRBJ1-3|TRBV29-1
SVAGQVGNTIY
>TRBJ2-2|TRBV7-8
ASTSRWQGNTGELF
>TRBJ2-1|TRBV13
ASSSGAYNEQF
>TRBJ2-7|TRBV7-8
ASSPGAGGGFEQY
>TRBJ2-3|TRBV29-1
SAQPGDTQY
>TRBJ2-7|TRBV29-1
SVGTSTSYEQY
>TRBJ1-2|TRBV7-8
ASSLGGGGGYDDGYT
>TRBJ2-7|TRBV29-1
SVGISGTGYEQY
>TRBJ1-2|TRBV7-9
ASSFPDRGGYT
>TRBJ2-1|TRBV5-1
ASSLGLAGNEQF
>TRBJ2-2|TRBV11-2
ASSFEGSNTGELF
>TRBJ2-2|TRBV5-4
ASSLERRGLSTGELF
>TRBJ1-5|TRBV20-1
SARGDRDNQPQH